This TCR beta chain was captured in a study of blood T cell repertoires in COVID-19 (dated by TCRdb to the early 2020s). With respect to the entire study: The collaborator samples originated in the United States, Italy and Spain and spanned the acute and convalescent phases of COVID-19. The material from the prospective study consisted of cDNA or gDNA derived from T cells, B-cell-depleted T cells, or PBMCs. Deeply sampled blood TCRbeta repertoires from subjects exposed to, actively infected with, or recovered from COVID-19 were included in the dataset. A freely available public database, intended as a resource for researchers studying the immune response to SARS-CoV-2, is where the repertoires were released. The samples were drawn from two sources: the first 160 participants of the ongoing ImmuneRACE study, and 1,200 or so subjects contributed by 6 global collaborators. A de-identified subject ID, COVID-19 status, age in years and sex were almost always included in the sample metadata. Where HLA class I and class II types were available, the types were taken from metadata supplied by the sample provider, not from assay-based typing.

For CDR1 and CDR2, the germline V gene (reference sequence) lists MNHEY and SMNVEV. The CDR3 holds 12 amino acids from the cysteine to the phenylalanine. The sequence is cut down to CDR3 DNA, 36 bases in frame from base 1. Deletion took 4 bases off V and 6 bases off J, with a span of 6 bases between the germline ends. This clone was detected a few times. Its antigen specificity is not known. No much larger clone is present one base from it, and per-base qualities are unavailable. TCRbeta CDR3 regions were amplified from genomic DNA by means of the immunoSEQ Assay, a bias-controlled multiplex PCR. The published analysis was carried out like this. Within the assay, amplification of reference gene primers was used to estimate how many nucleated cells each sample contained. To quantify the absolute abundance of each unique TCRbeta CDR3 rearrangement, sequence reads were collapsed and filtered. Productive Simpson clonality was computed per sample as the square root of Simpson's diversity index over productive rearrangements. TCRdb provides this immuneACCESS table in a form limited to in-frame rearrangements. Some clones are lacking; in checked studies, under half of them reflect an unresolved V gene, and why the rest are absent is not known. V, J and clone size are those of that table, while D and trimming were read from the DNA. This sample comprises about 110,000 clones, around 74% of them detected only once. About 7.1% of the sample rests with the top ten.

Overall study outcomes, separate from this receptor: The amount of clinical and demographic metadata varied by source and participant and was provided uncurated.

Each collaborating institution followed its own protocols to collect whole blood in K2EDTA tubes. For TCRbeta analysis, collaborators shipped samples as frozen whole blood, isolated PBMCs, or DNA extracted from either of those sample types. This sequence was found in a woman in her sixties or seventies with acute or convalescent COVID-19. The rearranged segments are TRBV27 and TRBJ2-2, with TRBD1 as a weak D call on 6 bases. Sample: peripheral blood. The nucleotide sequence reads TGTGCCAGCAGTTACAGGGCCGGGGAGCTGTTTTTT. This is translated as CASSYRAGELFF.